Below, 27 T cell receptor beta chains from the same sample are listed, as sequenced in a study of blood T cell repertoires in COVID-19. The table came from immunoSEQ multiplex PCR; TCRdb's copy has only in-frame clones and leaves some out. The table records 180,000 or so clones, just over 85% of them present only once. Sample: peripheral blood. The receptors come from a man aged 55 to 70 with acute or convalescent COVID-19.

The chain joins TRBV19 to TRBJ2-2; D might be TRBD2 (6 bases). Trimming took 2 bases from V and 8 from J, leaving 15 bases between them. The germline CDR1 and CDR2 sequences are LNHDA and SQIVND (reference sequence). The CDR3 runs 15 residues. DNA for the CDR3: TGTGCCAGTAGTATACAGTCGGGAGTAGTAGGGGAGCTGTTTTTT. Translated: CASSIQSGVVGELFF.

The CDR3 region is CASSDGQGAGETQYF. The CDR3 bases are TGCGCCAGCAGCGATGGACAGGGGGCCGGAGAGACCCAGTACTTC. The chain combines TRBV5-1 with TRBJ2-5; 11 nucleotides match TRBD1. Per the germline V gene, CDR1 is SGHRS and CDR2 is YFSETQ. The CDR3 runs to 15 residues. J gave up 4 bases and V 4 bases, and 6 bases lay outside the gene matches.

The rearrangement uses TRBV19 and TRBJ2-5, with 11 positions matching TRBD2. The CDR3 consists of 15 residues. The V segment lost 4 bases and the J segment 9 bases; nucleotides outside the gene matches: 10. Germline loops: CDR1 LNHDA, CDR2 SQIVND (reference sequence). DNA of the CDR3: TGTGCCAGTAGTAAGGAGACTAGCGGGACCGGAGCCCAGTACTTC. It codes for CASSKETSGTGAQYF.

The CDR3 sequence is CASSWTQGGNTIYF. CDR3 DNA sequence: TGTGCCAGCAGCTGGACCCAGGGAGGAAACACCATATATTTT. The genes are TRBV7-2 and TRBJ1-3; tentatively, D is TRBD1 (5 bases). Trimming took off 4 bases at V and 4 bases at J, with 11 bases between the two ends. The CDR3 is 14 amino acids. CDR1 and CDR2 (germline): SGHTA, FQGNSA. The entire variable domain, with the rest obtained from reference TRBV7-2 and TRBJ1-3, is as follows: GAGVSQSPSNKVTEKGKDVELRCDPISGHTALYWYRQSLGQGLEFLIYFQGNSAPDKSGLPSDRFSAERTGGSVSTLTIQRTQQEDSAVYLCASSWTQGGNTIYFGEGSWLTVV.

The chain joins TRBV5-1 to TRBJ1-2; TRBD1 matches 7 bases. Trimming at V came to 2 bases and at J to 3 bases, leaving 4 bases not matched to a gene. This CDR3 contains 14 residues. Germline CDR1 and CDR2: SGHRS and YFSETQ. DNA for the CDR3: TGCGCCAGCAGCTTTAGCAGGGGGGACTATGGCTACACCTTC. It encodes CASSFSRGDYGYTF.

Details on this clone: The same CDR3 also results from other DNA sequences found in this sample. The chain carries TRBV5-1 and TRBJ1-2; D unclear. This CDR3 has 13 residues. V was shortened by 0 bases and J by 2 bases, with 5 bases between the two germline ends. Germline CDR1 is SGHRS and CDR2 is YFSETQ. The chain's CDR3 is CASSLGGNYGYTF. The CDR3 DNA reads TGCGCCAGCAGCTTGGGCGGAAACTATGGCTACACCTTC.

The genes are TRBV19 and TRBJ1-2; D unresolved. Deletions cut 10 bases from V and 6 bases from J, with 24 bases between. CDR1 is LNHDA and CDR2 is SQIVND in the germline V gene (reference sequence). This CDR3 comprises 15 residues. The CDR3: CATHPRPFPAHGYTF. The DNA of the CDR3 is TGTGCCACCCATCCGAGGCCCTTTCCTGCCCATGGCTACACCTTC.

A few counts support this clone. The rearrangement joins TRBV6-6 to TRBJ2-2; weak D call: TRBD2 (6 bases). Trimming shortened V by 2 bases and J by 4 bases, and 11 bases separated the two germline ends. CDR3 size: 15 residues. CDR1 and CDR2 (germline): MNHNY, SVGAGI (reference sequence). The CDR3 coding sequence is TGTGCCAGCAGTTACCGGGGGTCGGGCACCGGGGAGCTGTTTTTT. This gives the protein CASSYRGSGTGELFF.

The chain couples TRBV7-8 to TRBJ2-1, with a weak D call TRBD2 (5 bases). CDR3 length: 15 amino acids. Germline V gene lookup returns CDR1 SGHVS and CDR2 FQNEAQ. Trimming stripped 5 bases from V and 1 base from J, with 12 bases between. The CDR3 region has the DNA TGTGCCAGCAGCCGAGAGGGAGTATCCTACAATGAGCAGTTCTTC. It translates to CASSREGVSYNEQFF.

V and J are TRBV7-9 and TRBJ2-1, with 8 nucleotides matching TRBD2. CDR1 and CDR2 from the germline V gene are SEHNR and FQNEAQ (reference sequence). This CDR3 comprises 19 residues. V shed 6 bases, J shed 5 bases, and the junction held 21 bases outside the gene matches. In DNA, the CDR3 is TGTGCCAGCAGTTACCCTCGGGAGCCTCGACGGGAGGGAAACAATGAGCAGTTCTTC. Protein: CASSYPREPRREGNNEQFF.

V and J are TRBV7-9 and TRBJ1-3, with TRBD1 matching over 7 bases. CDR3 length equals 16 residues. Germline V gene data show CDR1 as SEHNR and CDR2 as FQNEAQ (reference sequence). The trim removed 5 bases at V and 4 bases at J, leaving 11 bases unmatched. The CDR3 nucleotides are TGTGCCAGCAGCCCACCGACAGGGAGGACCGGAAACACCATATATTTT. Protein sequence: CASSPPTGRTGNTIYF.

This chain uses TRBV28 with TRBJ2-6; tentatively, D is TRBD1 (5 bases). CDR3 length: 17 residues. V lost 2 bases, J lost 2 bases, and 13 bases lay in between. Germline values: CDR1 MDHEN, CDR2 SYDVKM. The CDR3 nucleotides read TGTGCCAGCAGTTTAAACCAGGGTGTCCCTGGGGCCAACGTCCTGACTTTC. Protein product: CASSLNQGVPGANVLTF. The full variable domain, completed using reference TRBV28 and TRBJ2-6, is DVKVTQSSRYLVKRTGEKVFLECVQDMDHENMFWYRQDPGLGLRLIYFSYDVKMKEKGDIPEGYSVSREKKERFSLILESASTNQTSMYLCASSLNQGVPGANVLTFGAGSRLTVL.

This rearrangement joins TRBV2 to TRBJ1-4; D gene unclear. The CDR3 length is 16 residues. V lost 0 bases, J lost 5 bases, and 13 bases lay in between. The germline CDR1 and CDR2 sequences are SNHLY and FYNNEI. The DNA of the CDR3 is TGTGCCAGCAGTGAAGCGGCGGGGTTGTTCAATGAAAAACTGTTTTTT. The encoded protein is CASSEAAGLFNEKLFF. Using reference TRBV2 and TRBJ1-4 for the parts outside the CDR3, the full variable domain is EPEVTQTPSHQVTQMGQEVILRCVPISNHLYFYWYRQILGQKVEFLVSFYNNEISEKSEIFDDQFSVERPDGSNFTLKIRSTKLEDSAMYFCASSEAAGLFNEKLFFGSGTQLSVL.

Only a few counts were recorded for this clone. The gene calls are TRBV5-1 and TRBJ2-7, with 8 bases that match TRBD2. Losses at the gene ends were 4 bases for V and 6 bases for J; bases not matched to a gene: 9. This CDR3 is 14 amino acids long. Germline V CDR1 and CDR2: SGHRS, YFSETQ. CDR3 loop: CASSPGTRSAEQYF. The CDR3 coding sequence is TGCGCCAGCAGCCCCGGGACTAGATCTGCCGAGCAGTACTTC. The complete variable domain, with remaining parts taken from reference TRBV5-1 and TRBJ2-7, reads KAGVTQTPRYLIKTRGQQVTLSCSPISGHRSVSWYQQTPGQGLQFLFEYFSETQRNKGNFPGRFSGRQFSNSRSEMNVSTLELGDSALYLCASSPGTRSAEQYFGPGTRLTVT.

The chain carries TRBV6-5 and TRBJ2-7; possible D gene TRBD1, 6 bases. The CDR3 covers 14 residues. Germline lookup yields CDR1 MNHEY and CDR2 SVGAGI. V was shortened by 3 bases and J by 6 bases, with 15 bases between the two germline ends. The chain's CDR3 is CASSYGQGLAEQYF. The CDR3 DNA follows: TGTGCCAGCAGTTATGGGCAGGGGCTGGCCGAGCAGTACTTC.

This chain uses TRBV7-2 with TRBJ2-7; tentative D call: TRBD2 (7 bases). CDR3 length: 15 amino acids. The germline CDR1 and CDR2 sequences are SGHTA and FQGNSA. V lost 8 bases, J lost 4 bases, and 21 bases lay in between. DNA of the CDR3: TGTGCCAGCTCGCACGGGGGGCCGTCGCGATACGAGCAGTACTTC. Its translation: CASSHGGPSRYEQYF.

The V gene is TRBV7-2, the J gene TRBJ2-7; D is ambiguous. This CDR3 region has 14 residues. The V gene lost 2 bases and the J gene lost 0 bases, with 8 bases spanning the gap. The germline gives CDR1 SGHTA, CDR2 FQGNSA. CDR3: CASSLLPISYEQYF. Written as DNA, the CDR3 is TGTGCCAGCAGCTTACTCCCTATCTCCTACGAGCAGTACTTC.

The rearrangement links TRBV27 to TRBJ2-7, with 7 bases lining up with TRBD1. CDR3 length equals 17 residues. The trim removed 6 bases at V and 0 bases at J, leaving 14 bases unmatched. The germline V gene encodes CDR1 MNHEY and CDR2 SMNVEV (reference sequence). The CDR3 loop reads CASSIRARDRFSYEQYF. The CDR3 DNA is TGTGCCAGCAGCATTAGAGCCCGGGACAGATTCTCCTACGAGCAGTACTTC.

J is TRBJ1-4 and V is TRBV28; D remains ambiguous. V lost 7 bases and J 3 bases, leaving 9 bases between the germline ends. This CDR3 comprises 13 residues. CDR1 and CDR2 (germline): MDHEN, SYDVKM. The CDR3 bases are TGTGCCAGCACGGGGTTTTCTAATGAAAAACTGTTTTTT. Residues: CASTGFSNEKLFF.

There are a few counts of this clone. This chain joins TRBV29-1 and TRBJ1-2; D is unclear. The CDR3 consists of 12 residues. Germline V lookup: CDR1 SQVTM, CDR2 ANQGSEA. V was pared by 5 bases and J by 8 bases, with 15 bases between. The CDR3 loop reads CSVLVAGGGYTF. The CDR3 nucleotides are TGCAGCGTTCTTGTGGCAGGAGGCGGCTACACCTTC.

The chain links TRBV5-1 to TRBJ2-7; 7 bases align to TRBD1. The junction had 2 bases not matched to a gene; V was cut back by 3 bases and J by 5 bases. Germline loops: CDR1 SGHRS, CDR2 YFSETQ. This CDR3 has 12 amino acids. The CDR3 region has the DNA TGCGCCAGCAGCTGGACAGGAGACGAGCAGTACTTC. As protein: CASSWTGDEQYF.

This rearrangement joins TRBV2 to TRBJ1-2; D possibly corresponds to TRBD1 (6 bases). Germline CDR1 SNHLY, CDR2 FYNNEI. The length of the CDR3 is 16 residues. The germline V and J ends were trimmed by 5 bases and 5 bases, with 21 bases remaining between them. CDR3 sequence reads: CASSTQSTGKGYGYTF. The CDR3, as DNA: TGTGCCAGCAGTACCCAGTCTACAGGGAAGGGGTATGGCTACACCTTC.

The chain combines TRBV4-1 with TRBJ1-5; a possible D gene is TRBD1 (6 bases). This CDR3 comprises 17 residues. Deletions cut 2 bases from V and 2 bases from J, with 16 bases between. Per the germline V gene, CDR1 is MGHRA and CDR2 is YSYEKL. This CDR3 reads CASSQRGGGEGNQPQHF. For the CDR3, the DNA is TGCGCCAGCAGCCAAAGGGGAGGGGGGGAAGGCAATCAGCCCCAGCATTTT.

V is TRBV6-4 and J is TRBJ2-2; TRBD2 might be the D (6 bases). Trimming pared 7 bases from V and 3 bases from J, leaving 9 bases between. The germline V gene encodes CDR1 MRHNA and CDR2 SNTAGT. The CDR3 is made up of 13 amino acids. CDR3 in amino acids: CASKREDTGELFF. The CDR3 nucleotides read TGTGCCAGCAAGAGGGAGGACACCGGGGAGCTGTTTTTT.

V and J are TRBV27 and TRBJ1-1, with no clear D. V dropped 7 bases and J dropped 4 bases, with 7 bases sitting between them. The CDR3 covers 11 residues. Germline CDR1 is MNHEY and CDR2 is SMNVEV (reference sequence). CDR3 nucleotide sequence: TGTGCCAGCATGACATTCACTGAAGCTTTCTTT. It translates to CASMTFTEAFF.

The chain joins TRBV23-1 to TRBJ1-3; D might be TRBD1 (5 bases). TRBV23-1 is recorded as an ORF, its role being uncertain. Trimming removed 7 bases at V and 8 bases at J, with 24 bases between. This CDR3 region has 16 residues. The CDR3 loop reads CASTPRGVGRADTIYF. CDR3 bases: TGCGCCAGCACCCCCCGGGGGGTTGGACGGGCGGACACCATATATTTT.

V usage is TRBV7-3 and J usage is TRBJ2-7, with 7 bases aligning to TRBD1. Trimming at V came to 5 bases and at J to 6 bases, leaving 13 bases not matched to a gene. Looked up from germline, CDR1 is SGHTA and CDR2 is FQGTGA. The CDR3 extends over 15 amino acids. DNA of the CDR3: TGTGCCAGCAGCCCTAACCGACAGGGAATGGGCGAGCAGTACTTC. Amino acids: CASSPNRQGMGEQYF. The entire variable domain, with the rest obtained from reference TRBV7-3 and TRBJ2-7, is as follows: GAGVSQTPSNKVTEKGKYVELRCDPISGHTALYWYRQSLGQGPEFLIYFQGTGAADDSGLPNDRFFAVRPEGSVSTLKIQRTERGDSAVYLCASSPNRQGMGEQYFGPGTRLTVT.